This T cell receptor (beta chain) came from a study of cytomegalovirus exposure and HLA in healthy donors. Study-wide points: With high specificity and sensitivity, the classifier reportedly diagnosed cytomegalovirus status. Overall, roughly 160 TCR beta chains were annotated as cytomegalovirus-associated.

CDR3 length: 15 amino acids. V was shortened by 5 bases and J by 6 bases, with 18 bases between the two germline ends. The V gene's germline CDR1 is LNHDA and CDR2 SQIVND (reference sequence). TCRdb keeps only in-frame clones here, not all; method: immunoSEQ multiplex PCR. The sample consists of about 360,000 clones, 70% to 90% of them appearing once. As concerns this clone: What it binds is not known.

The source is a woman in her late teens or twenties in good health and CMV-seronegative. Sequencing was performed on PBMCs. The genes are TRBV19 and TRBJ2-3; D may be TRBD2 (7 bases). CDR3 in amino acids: CASSGRAGAGDTQYF. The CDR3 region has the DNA TGTGCCAGTAGTGGACGGGCGGGGGCAGGGGATACGCAGTATTTT.